This T cell receptor beta chain was captured in a study of blood T cell repertoires in COVID-19. Background on the study: PBMCs, B-cell-depleted T cells, or T cells provided the cDNA or gDNA that made up the material.

Under the authors' procedure: Estimates of nucleated cell counts were drawn from the amplification of reference gene primers. Here immunoSEQ multiplex PCR was the method, and the copy in TCRdb shows in-frame clones only, minus some. V and J calls and clone size are those listed in that table; D and trimming were worked out from the DNA. The sample yields around 160,000 clones, around 84% seen once. The CDR3 consists of 16 residues. The V end was cut by 3 bases, the J end by 8 bases, with 23 bases between. The germline gives CDR1 SGDLS, CDR2 YYNGEE. Everyone who took part was roughly 18 to 89 years old, and they came from about 25 US areas. Self-reported history from a screening survey and questionnaire set each donor's cohort.

The sequenced sample consisted of PBMCs or T cells enriched from blood (not recorded which). J is TRBJ1-2 and V is TRBV9; tentatively, D is TRBD1 (6 bases). The sequence was collected from a woman aged 45-59 years who had been exposed to COVID-19. CDR3 residues: CASSGVPGHQTGGYTF. CDR3 DNA sequence: TGTGCCAGCAGCGGAGTACCGGGACACCAAACAGGAGGCTACACCTTC.